The entry that follows covers one T cell receptor (beta chain) sequence. The CDR3 runs to 15 residues. Trimming took 7 bases from V and 6 from J; bases not matched to a gene: 11. Looked up from germline, CDR1 is MDHEN and CDR2 is SYDVKM. The sample originates from a study of blood T cell repertoires in COVID-19. Study-level information: Whether acute or convalescent, the COVID-19 samples came from the United States, Italy and Spain. PBMCs, B-cell-depleted T cells, or T cells were the source of the cDNA or gDNA that made up the material.

Repertoires were generated with immunoSEQ multiplex PCR, while TCRdb's copy carries only in-frame clones and drops some. This table has tens of thousands of clones, roughly 80% appearing once. V and J are TRBV28 and TRBJ2-3; the match to TRBD2 covers 9 bases. This TCR was sampled from a human donor in a cohort sampled during active COVID-19. Sequencing used peripheral blood. The CDR3 DNA reads as TGTGCCAGCACCCAAGCGGGAGGCCGGGGGGATACGCAGTATTTT. This gives the protein CASTQAGGRGDTQYF.